This TCR beta chain was obtained from a study of shared clonotypes between healthy human individuals (dated by TCRdb to 2019 to 2021). At the level of the whole study: The cohort comprised a couple of women and a few men aged 18 to 49 years. Per donor, three plates each were used for CD4 naive and CD4 memory, two for CD8 naive, and one for CD8 memory. Each donor's leukapheresis produced roughly between roughly 0.94 and 9.5 billion PBMCs. To estimate repertoire size and how much clonotypes are shared between individuals, the study performed deep sequencing of blood TCR repertoires from 4 to 6 healthy adults. Different laboratories and diverse techniques were used to prepare libraries and sequence TCR repertoires, to increase sequencing depth and limit assay-specific biases. What the study reported, not specific to this receptor: The small number of donors limited the genetic and exposure-history diversity represented. Approximately 5% of naive CD4, around 4% of naive CD8, 2.3% of memory CD4, and around 0.42% of memory CD8 clonotypes were shared across a few donors. Naive subsets generally had larger estimated clonotype richness than memory subsets. Based on pairwise subsampling, the degree of clonotype sharing among donors was expected to be affected by sequencing depth. Only blood was sampled, and tissue TCR repertoires likely differ from those in blood. Rarefaction of sorted-subset datasets indicated incomplete sequencing despite the large sequencing depth. Higher generation probabilities were observed for clonotypes shared by all four sorted-subset donors than for non-shared clonotypes.

This clone was counted many times. The target of this receptor is not known. Nothing much larger sits one base from this clone, and base qualities are not available. The donors were healthy, HIV-negative adults who had no recently reported acute infections or vaccinations. Every donor was a Caucasian adult living in Nashville, Tennessee, USA. CD4+ T cells were enriched by magnetic negative selection; naive cells were then positively selected on CD45RA, and the negative fraction formed the memory subset. Blood was obtained by leukapheresis, after which PBMCs were separated by Ficoll-Histopaque density gradient centrifugation and cryopreserved in liquid nitrogen vapor phase. Analytical flow cytometry was used to check the purity and quantity of every magnetically sorted T cell population. Genomic DNA was isolated from every sorted fraction and measured by UV absorbance on a Nanodrop 2000c. TCR CDR3 regions were amplified from genomic DNA by multiplex PCR using the deep immunoSEQ assay. For each cell subset, the extracted genomic DNA was distributed evenly across all wells of several immunoSEQ 96-well plates, and each plate served as one replicate. For sorted subsets, about 210 ng of genomic DNA, equivalent to 25,000 to 35,000 T cell genomes, went into each replicate PCR. The purified libraries were quantified using a Qubit 3.0 fluorometer, sized with a Bioanalyzer 2100, and then quantified again using the KAPA Library Quantification kit. Every immunoSEQ 96-well plate was sequenced on a dedicated single-read 150-cycle Illumina NextSeq 550 flow cell. Regarding the original processing steps: The immunoSEQ output contained only junctional sequences without quality scores, so filtering could not match that applied to full-length reads. To assign V/J genes and CDR3, sequences were annotated using PyIR, a Python wrapper for IgBLAST v1.9, with IMGT germline references. Reads were filtered out if the reads had weak V/J assignments (E-value above 1e-6), no CDR3, stop codons, out-of-frame junctions, or ambiguous translated residues. V3J clonotypes were defined as sequences sharing the same inferred V gene, J gene, and CDR3 amino acid sequence. Percentage overlap between repertoires was computed as shared unique clonotypes divided by the size of the smaller repertoire. Repertoire richness was assessed with RTK rarefaction, the Chao1 estimator, and Recon v2.1 estimates of unobserved clonotypes. Generation probabilities for all TCRbeta clonotypes obtained by the gDNA method from a handful of donors were computed using OLGA. TCRdb mirrors the immuneACCESS table, restricted to in-frame sequences. Some clones are absent from its copies; in checked studies, under half trace to an unresolved V gene, and the reason for the others is unknown. The D gene and trimming were derived from the DNA, and the V and J assignments and clone size from that table. For this sample there are about 980,000 clones; over 60% appear just once. About 1.5% of the sample is taken by the ten largest.

CDR1 and CDR2 are read off the germline V gene as SGHTA and FQGNSA. The CDR3 runs 16 amino acids, cysteine and phenylalanine included. The CDR3 DNA has 48 bases and is translated from base 1. Trimming takes 4 bases from V and 0 bases from J, and the germline ends sit 13 bases apart. The specimen was memory CD4+ T cells sorted from blood. Interpreted using the paper, the cell subset or site label stands for: CD45RA-negative fraction. This clonotype was sampled from a man aged 18 to 30 in good health. In this chain, TRBV7-2 is recombined with TRBJ1-3, with no confidently assigned D gene. Here is the DNA: TGTGCCAGCAGCTCAACTAACACCGTCTCTGGAAACACCATATATTTT. The resulting protein is CASSSTNTVSGNTIYF.